What follows are 27 T cell receptor beta chains derived from one specimen sequenced in a study of T cell responses to AZD1222 COVID-19 vaccine. Assay: immunoSEQ multiplex PCR; the TCRdb copy retains only in-frame clones and omits some. This repertoire shows tens of thousands of clones, about 88% found once; its top ten account for over 15%. Source: peripheral blood, taken on day 0 of AZD1222 vaccination. The receptors derive from an adult in good health.

The J gene is TRBJ1-4, the V gene TRBV7-9, with D hard to call. Germline-derived CDR1 and CDR2 are SEHNR and FQNEAQ (reference sequence). The CDR3 sequence is 14 residues long. V lost 3 bases and J lost 0, with 5 bases in between. CDR3 amino acids: CASSFGTTNEKLFF. DNA for the CDR3: TGTGCCAGCAGCTTTGGAACAACTAATGAAAAACTGTTTTTT. The entire variable domain, with the rest obtained from reference TRBV7-9 and TRBJ1-4, is as follows: DTGVSQNPRHKITKRGQNVTFRCDPISEHNRLYWYRQTLGQGPEFLTYFQNEAQLEKSRLLSDRFSAERPKGSFSTLEIQRTEQGDSAMYLCASSFGTTNEKLFFGSGTQLSVL.

This clone came up a few times. The rearrangement uses TRBV2 and TRBJ1-6; TRBD1 is a possible D gene (6 bases). In germline, CDR1 is SNHLY, CDR2 FYNNEI. The V end was cut by 6 bases, the J end by 4 bases, with 10 bases between. This CDR3 has 14 residues. The CDR3: CASRSGQYNSPLHF. The CDR3 DNA sequence: TGTGCCAGCAGATCCGGACAGTATAATTCACCCCTCCACTTT.

The chain combines TRBV27 with TRBJ2-5, with a possible D match to TRBD1 (5 bases). CDR1 is MNHEY, CDR2 SMNVEV, per germline (reference sequence). Trimming took off 6 bases at V and 8 bases at J, with 16 bases between the two ends. The length of the CDR3 is 13 residues. CDR3 nucleotide sequence: TGTGCCAGCAGCCTAGGCAGGGTCAGAACCCAGTACTTC. Its translation is CASSLGRVRTQYF.

V gene TRBV5-1 combines with J gene TRBJ1-4; 7 nucleotides line up with TRBD1. V was pared by 4 bases and J by 8 bases, with 11 bases of the junction left unmatched. Germline V gene data show CDR1 as SGHRS and CDR2 as YFSETQ. The CDR3 is made up of 15 amino acids. The CDR3: CASSEGAGLDEKLFF. The CDR3, as DNA: TGCGCCAGCAGCGAGGGGGCTGGCCTCGACGAAAAACTGTTTTTT.

The J gene is TRBJ1-4, the V gene TRBV9; D unclear. Germline V gives CDR1 SGDLS, CDR2 YYNGEE. The V end was cut by 4 bases, the J end by 5 bases, with 9 bases between. The CDR3 is 13 residues long. The CDR3 here is CASSQVGNEKLFF. The CDR3 DNA sequence: TGTGCCAGCAGCCAAGTAGGAAATGAAAAACTGTTTTTT.

This clone appeared a single time. The chain links TRBV4-3 to TRBJ2-5; D possibly corresponds to TRBD2 (6 bases). From germline, CDR1 is LGHNA and CDR2 YSLEER. Trimming removed 0 bases from V and 5 bases from J, with 16 bases in between. The CDR3 totals 16 residues. The CDR3 spells CASSQDFGGVLETQYF. Here the CDR3 DNA reads TGCGCCAGCAGCCAAGATTTTGGAGGGGTTCTTGAGACCCAGTACTTC.

The rearrangement links TRBV4-3 to TRBJ2-2, with D uncertain. The CDR3 covers 11 residues. Per germline, CDR1 LGHNA and CDR2 YSLEER. V was clipped by 4 bases and J by 8 bases, with 5 bases between them. The CDR3 sequence is CASSLSGELFF. In DNA form, the CDR3 reads TGCGCCAGCAGCCTCTCAGGGGAGCTGTTTTTT.

The chain has TRBV19 and TRBJ1-6; D gene uncertain. This CDR3 has 12 amino acids. Per the germline V gene, CDR1 is LNHDA and CDR2 is SQIVND (reference sequence). Trimming removed 6 bases from V and 12 bases from J, with 12 bases in between. Here the CDR3 reads CASRITNGPLHF. The CDR3, as DNA: TGTGCCAGTAGGATCACCAACGGACCCCTCCACTTT. The full variable domain, with the rest looked up from reference TRBV19 and TRBJ1-6, is DGGITQSPKYLFRKEGQNVTLSCEQNLNHDAMYWYRQDPGQGLRLIYYSQIVNDFQKGDIAEGYSVSREKKESFPLTVTSAQKNPTAFYLCASRITNGPLHFGNGTRLTVT.

The V call is TRBV6-5, the J call TRBJ2-7; TRBD1 is a possible D gene (5 bases). This CDR3 has 13 amino acids. CDR1 is MNHEY, CDR2 SVGAGI, per germline. Trimming took 7 bases from V and 0 from J, leaving 10 bases between them. The CDR3 DNA reads as TGTGCCAGCACGCCGACAGTCTCCTACGAGCAGTACTTC. Protein: CASTPTVSYEQYF.

This clone has only one observation. The chain links TRBV6-5 to TRBJ2-2; D gene ambiguous. Germline V gene data show CDR1 as MNHEY and CDR2 as SVGAGI. V was clipped by 5 bases and J by 1 base, with 11 bases between them. CDR3 length: 15 residues. CDR3 sequence: CASSPLLVNTGELFF. The CDR3 DNA reads TGTGCCAGCAGTCCTCTGCTTGTGAACACCGGGGAGCTGTTTTTT.

The gene calls are TRBV5-1 and TRBJ2-5, with a possible D match to TRBD1 (7 bases). The germline V gene encodes CDR1 SGHRS and CDR2 YFSETQ. This CDR3 is 15 amino acids long. V was shortened by 4 bases and J by 7 bases, with 20 bases between the two germline ends. The DNA for the CDR3 is TGCGCCAGCAGCGTGCGTCAGGGGGGATTGGGGACCCAGTACTTC. It codes for CASSVRQGGLGTQYF.

The V gene is TRBV3-1 (or the pseudogene TRBV3-2), the J gene TRBJ1-5, with D hard to call. The CDR3 has 14 residues. Trimming removed 0 bases from V and 7 bases from J, with 10 bases in between. Germline V gene data show CDR1 as LGHDT and CDR2 as YNNKEL (reference sequence). The DNA for the CDR3 is TGTGCCAGCAGCCAAGACAGTGCTAACCAGCCCCAGCATTTT. Translating gives CASSQDSANQPQHF.

The chain employs TRBV7-9 and TRBJ1-4; no reliable D call. V was clipped by 2 bases and J by 3 bases, with 4 bases between them. CDR1 SEHNR and CDR2 FQNEAQ come from the germline V gene (reference sequence). The CDR3 extends over 13 amino acids. In DNA form, the CDR3 reads TGTGCCAGCAGCTTATTCCCTAATGAAAAACTGTTTTTT. Its protein is CASSLFPNEKLFF.

J is TRBJ2-3 and V is TRBV7-8; D not resolved. V lost 5 bases and J lost 2, with 8 bases in between. This CDR3 has 13 amino acids. Germline values: CDR1 SGHVS, CDR2 FQNEAQ. In DNA form, the CDR3 reads TGTGCCAGCAGCCGGGTCCACACAGATACGCAGTATTTT. Protein product: CASSRVHTDTQYF.

The chain has TRBV27 and TRBJ1-6; D is perhaps TRBD1 (6 bases). The germline gives CDR1 MNHEY, CDR2 SMNVEV (reference sequence). V shed 6 bases and J shed 2 bases, with 8 bases lying between them. There are 14 residues in the CDR3. CDR3 amino acids: CASRGGAYNSPLHF. CDR3 bases: TGTGCCAGCAGAGGGGGGGCCTATAATTCACCCCTCCACTTT.

The V and J genes are TRBV18 and TRBJ1-2; 7 nucleotides line up with TRBD1. Trimming cost V 3 bases and J 6 bases; bases outside gene matches: 4. CDR1 KGHSH and CDR2 LQKENI come from the germline V gene. This CDR3 spans 13 amino acids. The CDR3: CASSPVQGNGYTF. As DNA, the CDR3 is TGTGCCAGCTCACCGGTACAGGGGAATGGCTACACCTTC.

This chain connects TRBV6-5 to TRBJ1-3, with D unclear. Per germline, CDR1 MNHEY and CDR2 SVGAGI. The V and J ends lost 2 bases and 3 bases respectively, with 8 bases between them. The CDR3 is 14 amino acids. The CDR3 DNA sequence: TGTGCCAGCAGTTACGGGCAGTATGGAAACACCATATATTTT. It is translated as CASSYGQYGNTIYF.

The rearrangement links TRBV2 to TRBJ1-2; D may be TRBD1 (5 bases). This CDR3 spans 16 amino acids. Germline V gene lookup returns CDR1 SNHLY and CDR2 FYNNEI. Trimming pared 0 bases from V and 4 bases from J, leaving 15 bases between. Here the CDR3 reads CASSEAHPLRAYGYTF. The CDR3 DNA is TGTGCCAGCAGTGAAGCCCATCCCCTCAGGGCCTATGGCTACACCTTC.

The chain carries TRBV9 and TRBJ1-5; 9 bases line up with TRBD1. Unmatched junction bases numbered 2, after V lost 0 bases and J lost 4 bases. CDR1 SGDLS and CDR2 YYNGEE come from the germline V gene. The length of the CDR3 is 15 residues. CDR3 coding DNA: TGTGCCAGCAGCGTAGGTGGGACAGGGAATCAGCCCCAGCATTTT. It translates to CASSVGGTGNQPQHF.

This clone was counted a single time. The chain couples TRBV6-2 or TRBV6-3 to TRBJ1-1, with 8 bases lining up with TRBD1. Germline assignment: CDR1 MNHEY and CDR2 SVGEGT. The ends lost 4 bases at V and 1 base at J; junction bases unmatched: 5. The CDR3 has 15 amino acids. CDR3 DNA: TGTGCCAGCAGTTCCCAGGGGGCAAGGAACACTGAAGCTTTCTTT. This encodes CASSSQGARNTEAFF.

The DNA for the CDR3 is TGTGCCAGCAGCCCCGGGGACAGGGGATTGGGGACCCAGTACTTC. It specifies CASSPGDRGLGTQYF. V gene TRBV14 combines with J gene TRBJ2-5; the match to TRBD1 covers 10 bases. Losses at the gene ends were 4 bases for V and 7 bases for J; bases not matched to a gene: 9. The V gene's germline CDR1 is SGHDN and CDR2 FVKESK. This CDR3 is 15 amino acids long.

V gene TRBV7-8 combines with J gene TRBJ1-3; D unclear. Trimming pared 1 base from V and 9 bases from J, leaving 13 bases between. This CDR3 spans 14 amino acids. Germline V gene lookup returns CDR1 SGHVS and CDR2 FQNEAQ. The CDR3: CASSLGSSARTIYF. The CDR3 nucleotides read TGTGCCAGCAGCTTAGGGTCCAGCGCCCGCACCATATATTTT.

The chain couples TRBV3-1 (or the pseudogene TRBV3-2) to TRBJ2-1, with 10 bases lining up with TRBD2. CDR3 size: 16 residues. Germline CDR1 is LGHDT and CDR2 is YNNKEL (reference sequence). V lost 4 bases and J lost 10; bases outside the gene matches: 13. The CDR3 nucleotides read TGTGCCAGCAGCCTTCGACTAGCGGGCCGGCCTAGAGAGCAGTTCTTC. Residues: CASSLRLAGRPREQFF.

The chain has TRBV28 and TRBJ2-7; TRBD2 aligns across 8 bases. This CDR3 has 15 amino acids. Trimming cost V 3 bases and J 5 bases; bases outside gene matches: 9. The germline V gene has CDR1 MDHEN and CDR2 SYDVKM. The CDR3 sequence: CASSLTTSVRHEQYF. In DNA, the CDR3 is TGTGCCAGCAGTTTGACGACTAGCGTCAGGCACGAGCAGTACTTC.

The chain combines TRBV27 with TRBJ2-7; possible D gene TRBD2, 5 bases. The CDR3 runs to 17 residues. CDR1 MNHEY and CDR2 SMNVEV come from the germline V gene (reference sequence). V lost 2 bases and J lost 3, with 20 bases in between. In DNA form, the CDR3 reads TGTGCCAGCAGTTTAGCCAACCCACTAAGCGGCGACTACGAGCAGTACTTC. Its protein product is CASSLANPLSGDYEQYF.

As concerns this clone: The conserved phenylalanine or tryptophan is not found at the CDR3 terminus, so this likely reflects a read error. The limits of the CDR3 on the DNA are not certain, so only TCRdb's listed CDR3 is given. J is TRBJ1-2 and V is TRBV29-1. Germline V CDR1 and CDR2: SQVTM, ANQGSEA. The CDR3 totals 11 residues, both ends included. CDR3 sequence reads: CSAPLEGNLQL.

The chain carries TRBV28 and TRBJ1-2; D call uncertain. The CDR3 has 14 amino acids. V gave up 8 bases and J gave up 5 bases, with 18 bases separating them. From germline, CDR1 is MDHEN and CDR2 SYDVKM. Here the CDR3 reads CASHRAGQTYGYTF. The CDR3 region has the DNA TGTGCCAGCCATAGGGCAGGTCAAACATATGGCTACACCTTC.